Following are 19 T cell receptor beta chains from one sample sequenced in a study of blood T cell repertoires in COVID-19. Using immunoSEQ multiplex PCR, the repertoire was profiled, and TCRdb retains in-frame clones only, with some absent. The sample comprises 150,000 to 190,000 clones, 80% of which are singletons, and around 0.62% rests with the top ten. The sequenced material came from peripheral blood. These receptors all stem from a man in his 60s with acute or convalescent COVID-19.

The rearrangement uses TRBV6-1 and TRBJ1-6; D unclear. This CDR3 is 15 amino acids long. V lost 1 base to trimming and J lost 7 bases, with 11 bases between them. Germline V gives CDR1 MNHNS, CDR2 SASEGT. CDR3 bases: TGTGCCAGCAGTGAAGTAGCAGCCTCGAATTCACCCCTCCACTTT. Encoded protein: CASSEVAASNSPLHF.

In its sample, this clone was seen a few times. CDR3 residues: CASSLDRGNGYTF. The CDR3 region has the DNA TGTGCCAGCAGCTTAGATAGGGGTAATGGCTACACCTTC. This sequence joins TRBV7-9 and TRBJ1-2; possible D gene TRBD1, 5 bases. Trimming stripped 1 base from V and 6 bases from J, with 9 bases between. From germline, CDR1 is SEHNR and CDR2 FQNEAQ (reference sequence). The CDR3 runs to 13 residues.

The rearrangement uses TRBV7-2 and TRBJ2-2, with 7 bases lining up with TRBD2. In germline, CDR1 is SGHTA, CDR2 FQGNSA. Unmatched junction bases numbered 7, after V lost 0 bases and J lost 9 bases. The CDR3 is made up of 15 amino acids. The CDR3 reads CASSLALGGRRELFF. In nucleotides, the CDR3 is TGTGCCAGCAGCTTAGCGTTGGGAGGGAGGCGGGAGCTGTTTTTT. Variable domain in full (rest from reference TRBV7-2 and TRBJ2-2): GAGVSQSPSNKVTEKGKDVELRCDPISGHTALYWYRQSLGQGLEFLIYFQGNSAPDKSGLPSDRFSAERTGGSVSTLTIQRTQQEDSAVYLCASSLALGGRRELFFGEGSRLTVL.

V usage is TRBV9 and J usage is TRBJ1-2; D not resolved. CDR3 length: 14 amino acids. Germline lookup yields CDR1 SGDLS and CDR2 YYNGEE. V was pared by 0 bases and J by 4 bases, with 10 bases between. For the CDR3, the DNA is TGTGCCAGCAGCGTAGCGCCGGAGTCCTATGGCTACACCTTC. It is translated as CASSVAPESYGYTF.

The CDR3 reads CATQKDTLNTEAFF. The CDR3 nucleotides are TGTGCCACCCAAAAGGACACTTTGAACACTGAAGCTTTCTTT. This chain joins TRBV10-3 and TRBJ1-1; perhaps TRBD1 as D (5 bases). V lost 10 bases and J 0 bases, leaving 15 bases between the germline ends. From germline, CDR1 is ENHRY and CDR2 SYGVKD. The CDR3 length is 14 residues.

The chain employs TRBV9 and TRBJ1-6; 9 nucleotides match TRBD1. Losses at the gene ends were 4 bases for V and 7 bases for J; bases not matched to a gene: 9. CDR3 length equals 16 residues. Germline loops: CDR1 SGDLS, CDR2 YYNGEE. This chain's CDR3 is CASSPETGGVNSPLHF. The CDR3 DNA sequence: TGTGCCAGCAGCCCCGAGACAGGGGGTGTGAATTCACCCCTCCACTTT.

The V call is TRBV7-3, the J call TRBJ2-3; 8 bases match TRBD2. Trimming removed 0 bases from V and 0 bases from J; junction bases left unmatched: 8. Germline CDR1 and CDR2: SGHTA and FQGTGA. CDR3 size: 18 residues. In DNA form, the CDR3 reads TGTGCCAGCAGCTTAACCAGACTACGCGGGGGGAGCACAGATACGCAGTATTTT. It is translated as CASSLTRLRGGSTDTQYF.

V gene TRBV6-5 combines with J gene TRBJ1-2; D remains ambiguous. Germline loops: CDR1 MNHEY, CDR2 SVGAGI. The V end lost 6 bases, the J end lost 4 bases, and 15 bases lay between the germline ends. The CDR3 consists of 14 residues. CDR3 in amino acids: CASSRGRDLYGYTF. CDR3 nucleotides: TGTGCCAGCAGCCGAGGGAGGGATCTCTATGGCTACACCTTC.

This clone appeared once. The V and J genes are TRBV19 and TRBJ2-5, with 12 positions matching TRBD2. The J segment lost 5 bases and the V segment lost 3 bases, leaving 10 bases of the junction unmatched. CDR3 length equals 17 residues. Germline assignment: CDR1 LNHDA and CDR2 SQIVND (reference sequence). Written as DNA, the CDR3 is TGTGCCAGTAGTATCTCGGGAAGACTAGCGGGGGTTGAGACCCAGTACTTC. This sequence encodes CASSISGRLAGVETQYF.

The V gene is TRBV7-6, the J gene TRBJ1-3, with D uncertain. V was cut by 6 bases and J by 0 bases, with 12 bases left in between. The germline gives CDR1 SGHVS, CDR2 FNYEAQ. The CDR3 is 15 amino acids. In nucleotides, the CDR3 is TGTGCCAGCAGTTACGACCGGGTCTCTGGAAACACCATATATTTT. It codes for CASSYDRVSGNTIYF.

The chain carries TRBV7-9 and TRBJ1-2; D is undetermined. The CDR3 spans 16 residues. V shed 1 base and J shed 1 base, with 13 bases lying between them. Germline values: CDR1 SEHNR, CDR2 FQNEAQ (reference sequence). The chain's CDR3 is CASSLVGGDFNYGYTF. The CDR3 coding sequence is TGTGCCAGCAGCTTAGTCGGAGGCGACTTTAACTATGGCTACACCTTC.

The chain couples TRBV5-1 to TRBJ2-1, with 11 nucleotides matching TRBD2. Germline values: CDR1 SGHRS, CDR2 YFSETQ. V dropped 0 bases and J dropped 3; count of bases not matched to a gene: 14. The CDR3 loop spans 20 amino acids. The CDR3 reads CASSLAGTSGGRFVYNEQFF. The CDR3, as DNA: TGCGCCAGCAGCTTGGCCGGGACTAGCGGAGGCCGGTTTGTCTACAATGAGCAGTTCTTC. The whole variable domain, remainder taken from reference TRBV5-1 and TRBJ2-1, is KAGVTQTPRYLIKTRGQQVTLSCSPISGHRSVSWYQQTPGQGLQFLFEYFSETQRNKGNFPGRFSGRQFSNSRSEMNVSTLELGDSALYLCASSLAGTSGGRFVYNEQFFGPGTRLTVL.

The CDR3 coding sequence is TGTGCCAGCAGCCAAGATCTATTCCATCCGGGCTCCTACGAGCAGTACTTC. Protein sequence: CASSQDLFHPGSYEQYF. The chain combines TRBV3-1 (or the pseudogene TRBV3-2) with TRBJ2-7, with D unresolved. Germline V gene sequence: CDR1 LGHDT, CDR2 YNNKEL (reference sequence). The CDR3 runs to 17 residues. The germline V and J ends were trimmed by 0 bases and 0 bases, with 15 bases remaining between them.

CDR3 DNA sequence: TGTGCCAGCTCCTCCGAGGAGGGAGCGAGAGGCTACACCTTC. Translating it yields CASSSEEGARGYTF. The chain has TRBV27 and TRBJ1-2; D is unresolved. The germline gives CDR1 MNHEY, CDR2 SMNVEV (reference sequence). The CDR3 runs 14 residues. Trimming removed 8 bases at V and 8 bases at J, with 21 bases between.

The chain uses TRBV4-3 and TRBJ2-1; perhaps TRBD2 as D (5 bases). CDR3 length equals 17 residues. Germline V gives CDR1 LGHNA, CDR2 YSLEER. Deletions cut 4 bases from V and 5 bases from J, with 21 bases between. The CDR3 region has the DNA TGCGCCAGCAGCCGAGATTCAATAGCGCGAGGCGACAATGAGCAGTTCTTC. Translating gives CASSRDSIARGDNEQFF.

The V gene is TRBV7-9, the J gene TRBJ2-1, with TRBD1 identical over 8 bases. The J segment lost 7 bases and the V segment lost 6 bases, leaving 8 bases of the junction unmatched. This CDR3 is 14 amino acids long. Per the germline V gene, CDR1 is SEHNR and CDR2 is FQNEAQ (reference sequence). CDR3 region: CASSSDRAINEQFF. The CDR3 region has the DNA TGTGCCAGCAGTTCGGACAGGGCGATAAATGAGCAGTTCTTC.

There are a few counts of this clone. The chain employs TRBV9 and TRBJ1-3; the match to TRBD1 covers 8 bases. Germline loops: CDR1 SGDLS, CDR2 YYNGEE. The J segment lost 3 bases and the V segment lost 4 bases, leaving 9 bases of the junction unmatched. This CDR3 is 16 amino acids long. In DNA, the CDR3 is TGTGCCAGCAGCTCCCGACAGGGGCACGGTGGAAACACCATATATTTT. Amino acid sequence: CASSSRQGHGGNTIYF.

The chain has TRBV7-2 and TRBJ2-7; 7 nucleotides align to TRBD2. The germline CDR1 and CDR2 sequences are SGHTA and FQGNSA. The V gene end was trimmed by 5 bases and the J gene end by 2 bases; junction bases not matched to a gene: 6. The CDR3 extends over 14 amino acids. This CDR3 reads CASSRDYSTYEQYF. CDR3 DNA: TGTGCCAGCAGCCGGGACTATTCCACCTACGAGCAGTACTTC.

The rearrangement uses TRBV4-2 and TRBJ1-5; D might be TRBD1 (6 bases). Germline-derived CDR1 and CDR2 are LGHNA and YNFKEQ. Deletions cut 3 bases from V and 3 bases from J, with 18 bases between. CDR3 size: 17 residues. The CDR3: CASSHVSGGLYNQPQHF. In DNA, the CDR3 is TGTGCCAGCAGCCACGTGAGCGGGGGGCTTTACAATCAGCCCCAGCATTTT.